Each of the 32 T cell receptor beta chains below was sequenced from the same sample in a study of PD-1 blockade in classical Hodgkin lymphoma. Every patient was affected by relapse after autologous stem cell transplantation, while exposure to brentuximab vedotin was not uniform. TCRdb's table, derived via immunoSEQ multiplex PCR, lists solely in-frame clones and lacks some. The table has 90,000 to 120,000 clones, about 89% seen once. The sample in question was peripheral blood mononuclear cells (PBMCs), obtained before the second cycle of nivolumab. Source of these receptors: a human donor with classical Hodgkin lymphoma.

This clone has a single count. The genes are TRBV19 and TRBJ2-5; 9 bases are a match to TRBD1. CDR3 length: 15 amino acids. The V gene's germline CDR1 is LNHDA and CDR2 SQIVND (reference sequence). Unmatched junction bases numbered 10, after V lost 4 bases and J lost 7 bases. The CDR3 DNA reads TGTGCCAGTAGTACTATTACAGGGGGCGACGGGACCCAGTACTTC. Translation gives CASSTITGGDGTQYF.

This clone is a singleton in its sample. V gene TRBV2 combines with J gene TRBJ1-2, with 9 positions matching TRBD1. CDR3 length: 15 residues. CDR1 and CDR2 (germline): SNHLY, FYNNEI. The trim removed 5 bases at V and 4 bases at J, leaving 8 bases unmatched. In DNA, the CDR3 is TGTGCCAGCAGTCTAACGGGACAGGGTATCTATGGCTACACCTTC. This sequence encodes CASSLTGQGIYGYTF.

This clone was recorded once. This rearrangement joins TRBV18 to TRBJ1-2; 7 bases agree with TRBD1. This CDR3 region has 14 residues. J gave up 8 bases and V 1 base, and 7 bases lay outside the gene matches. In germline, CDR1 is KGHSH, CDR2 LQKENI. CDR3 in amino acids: CASSPQETGSGYTF. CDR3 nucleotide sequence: TGTGCCAGCTCACCACAGGAGACAGGGAGCGGCTACACCTTC.

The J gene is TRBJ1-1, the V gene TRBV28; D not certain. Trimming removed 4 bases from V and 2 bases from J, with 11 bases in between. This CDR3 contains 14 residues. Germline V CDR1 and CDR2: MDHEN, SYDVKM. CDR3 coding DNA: TGTGCCAGCAGTTCGTTCCGGGATAACACTGAAGCTTTCTTT. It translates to CASSSFRDNTEAFF.

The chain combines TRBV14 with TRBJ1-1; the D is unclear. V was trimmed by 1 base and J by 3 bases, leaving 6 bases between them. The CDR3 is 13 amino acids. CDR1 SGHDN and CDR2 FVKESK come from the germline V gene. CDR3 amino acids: CASSQGQHTEAFF. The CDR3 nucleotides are TGTGCCAGCAGCCAAGGGCAGCACACTGAAGCTTTCTTT.

As DNA, the CDR3 is TGTGCCAGCAGTTTACCCCCCCCGGGGAGGGAAGCTTTCTTT. Protein product: CASSLPPPGREAFF. The V and J genes are TRBV27 and TRBJ1-1; D not certain. The length of the CDR3 is 14 residues. Trimming shortened V by 2 bases and J by 8 bases, and 15 bases separated the two germline ends. CDR1 is MNHEY and CDR2 is SMNVEV in the germline V gene (reference sequence).

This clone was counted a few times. In DNA form, the CDR3 reads TGTGCCAGCAGTGATTGGGGGGGAGCTGAAGCTTTCTTT. Translated, it gives CASSDWGGAEAFF. This sequence joins TRBV6-1 and TRBJ1-1; perhaps TRBD1 as D (5 bases). The length of the CDR3 is 13 residues. V dropped 3 bases and J dropped 6 bases, with 11 bases sitting between them. CDR1 MNHNS and CDR2 SASEGT come from the germline V gene.

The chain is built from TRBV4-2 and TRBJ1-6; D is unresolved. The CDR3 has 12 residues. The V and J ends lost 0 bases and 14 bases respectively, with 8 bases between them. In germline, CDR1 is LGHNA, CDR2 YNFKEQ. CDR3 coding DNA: TGTGCCAGCAGCCAAGAGGGAGAGTCCCTCCACTTT. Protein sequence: CASSQEGESLHF.

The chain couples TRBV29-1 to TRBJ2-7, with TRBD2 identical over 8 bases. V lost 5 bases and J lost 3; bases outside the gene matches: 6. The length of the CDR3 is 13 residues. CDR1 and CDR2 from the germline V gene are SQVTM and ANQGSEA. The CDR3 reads CSVLAGPVYEQYF. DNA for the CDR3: TGCAGCGTTTTAGCGGGACCCGTCTACGAGCAGTACTTC.

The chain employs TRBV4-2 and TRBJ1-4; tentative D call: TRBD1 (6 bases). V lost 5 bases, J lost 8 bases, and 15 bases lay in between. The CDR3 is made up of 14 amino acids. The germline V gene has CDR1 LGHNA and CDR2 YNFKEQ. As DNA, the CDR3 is TGTGCCAGCAGCAGGGACATTGGGAACGAAAAACTGTTTTTT. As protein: CASSRDIGNEKLFF.

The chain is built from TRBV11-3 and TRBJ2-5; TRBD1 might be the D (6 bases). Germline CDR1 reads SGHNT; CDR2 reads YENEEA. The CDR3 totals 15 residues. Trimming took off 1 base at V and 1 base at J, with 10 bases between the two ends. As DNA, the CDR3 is TGTGCCAGCAGCTTAGGGGCCAGGGGCCAAGAGACCCAGTACTTC. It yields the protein CASSLGARGQETQYF.

Here the CDR3 DNA reads TGTGCCAGCAGAAAACAGGGGTCCTCCTACGAGCAGTACTTC. Protein: CASRKQGSSYEQYF. The V and J genes are TRBV7-2 and TRBJ2-7; 7 bases are shared with TRBD1. This CDR3 is 14 amino acids long. Germline assignment: CDR1 SGHTA and CDR2 FQGNSA. Germline trimming cut 6 bases from V and 0 bases from J; bases unmatched to any gene: 5.

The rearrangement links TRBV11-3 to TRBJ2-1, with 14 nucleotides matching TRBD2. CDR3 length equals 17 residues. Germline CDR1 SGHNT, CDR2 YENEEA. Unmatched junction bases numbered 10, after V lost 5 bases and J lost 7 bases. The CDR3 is CASSPGTSGRRGNEQFF. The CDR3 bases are TGTGCCAGCAGCCCTGGGACTAGCGGGAGAAGGGGAAATGAGCAGTTCTTC.

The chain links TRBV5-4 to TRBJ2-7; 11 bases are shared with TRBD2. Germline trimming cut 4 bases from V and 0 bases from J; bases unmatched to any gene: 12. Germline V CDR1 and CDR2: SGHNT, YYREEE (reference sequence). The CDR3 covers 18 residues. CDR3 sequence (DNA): TGTGCCAGCAGCCTCCGGACTAGCGGGCCGAGAAGCTCCTACGAGCAGTACTTC. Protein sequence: CASSLRTSGPRSSYEQYF.

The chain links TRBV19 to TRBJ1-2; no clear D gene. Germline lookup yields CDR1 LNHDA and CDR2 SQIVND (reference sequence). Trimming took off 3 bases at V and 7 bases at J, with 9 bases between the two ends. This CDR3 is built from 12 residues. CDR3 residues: CASSIPQSGYTF. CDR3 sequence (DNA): TGTGCCAGTAGTATTCCCCAGTCTGGCTACACCTTC. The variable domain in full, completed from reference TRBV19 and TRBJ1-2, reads DGGITQSPKYLFRKEGQNVTLSCEQNLNHDAMYWYRQDPGQGLRLIYYSQIVNDFQKGDIAEGYSVSREKKESFPLTVTSAQKNPTAFYLCASSIPQSGYTFGSGTRLTVV.

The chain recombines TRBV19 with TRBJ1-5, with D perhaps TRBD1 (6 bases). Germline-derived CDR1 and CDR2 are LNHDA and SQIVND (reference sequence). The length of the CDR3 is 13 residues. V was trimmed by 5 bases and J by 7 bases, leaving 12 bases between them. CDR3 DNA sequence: TGTGCCAGTAGTTTCGGAGGACAGCAGCCCCAGCATTTT. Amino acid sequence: CASSFGGQQPQHF.

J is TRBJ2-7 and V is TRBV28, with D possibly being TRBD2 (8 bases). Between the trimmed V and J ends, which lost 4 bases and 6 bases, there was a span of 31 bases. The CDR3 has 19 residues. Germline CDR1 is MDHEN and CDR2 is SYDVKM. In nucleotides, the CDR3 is TGTGCCAGCAGTTCCTTACAGGGGCTCGCTCTAAGCGGGAGTGGCGAGCAGTACTTC. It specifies CASSSLQGLALSGSGEQYF.

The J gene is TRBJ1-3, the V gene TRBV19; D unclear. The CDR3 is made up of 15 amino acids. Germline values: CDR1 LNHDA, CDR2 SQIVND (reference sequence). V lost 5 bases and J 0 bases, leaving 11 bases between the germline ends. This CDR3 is CASSRTEYSGNTIYF. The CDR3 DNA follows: TGTGCCAGTAGTCGGACTGAATACTCTGGAAACACCATATATTTT. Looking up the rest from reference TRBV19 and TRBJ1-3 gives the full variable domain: DGGITQSPKYLFRKEGQNVTLSCEQNLNHDAMYWYRQDPGQGLRLIYYSQIVNDFQKGDIAEGYSVSREKKESFPLTVTSAQKNPTAFYLCASSRTEYSGNTIYFGEGSWLTVV.

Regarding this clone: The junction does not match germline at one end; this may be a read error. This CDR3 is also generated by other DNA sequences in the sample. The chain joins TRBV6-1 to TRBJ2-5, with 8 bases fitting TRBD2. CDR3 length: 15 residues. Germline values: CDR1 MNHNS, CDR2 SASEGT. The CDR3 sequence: CASSEDPGLDSPQYF. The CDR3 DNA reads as TGCGCCAGCAGTGAGGATCCGGGACTAGACTCCCCCCAGTACTTC.

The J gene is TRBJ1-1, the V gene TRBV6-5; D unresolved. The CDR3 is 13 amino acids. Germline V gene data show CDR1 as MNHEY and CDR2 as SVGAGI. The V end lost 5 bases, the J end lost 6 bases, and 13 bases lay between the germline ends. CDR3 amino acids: CASSPLGQSEAFF. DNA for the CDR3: TGTGCCAGCAGTCCTCTAGGTCAGTCTGAAGCTTTCTTT.

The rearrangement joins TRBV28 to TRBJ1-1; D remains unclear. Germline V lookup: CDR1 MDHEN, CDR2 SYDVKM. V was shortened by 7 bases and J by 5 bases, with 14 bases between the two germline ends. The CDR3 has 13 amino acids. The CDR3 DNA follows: TGTGCCAGCACCGACCTGCGGAAGACTGAAGCTTTCTTT. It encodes CASTDLRKTEAFF.

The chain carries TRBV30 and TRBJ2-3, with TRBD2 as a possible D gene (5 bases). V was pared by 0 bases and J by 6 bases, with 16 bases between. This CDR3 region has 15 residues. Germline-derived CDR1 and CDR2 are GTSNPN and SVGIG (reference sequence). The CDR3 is CAWSVGPRAGDTQYF. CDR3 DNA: TGTGCCTGGAGTGTAGGCCCGAGGGCCGGTGATACGCAGTATTTT.

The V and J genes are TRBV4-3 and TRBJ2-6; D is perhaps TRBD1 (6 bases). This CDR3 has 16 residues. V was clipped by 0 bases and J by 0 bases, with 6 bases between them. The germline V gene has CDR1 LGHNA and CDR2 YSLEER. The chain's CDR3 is CASSQEQGSGANVLTF. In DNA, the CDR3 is TGCGCCAGCAGCCAAGAACAGGGCTCTGGGGCCAACGTCCTGACTTTC.

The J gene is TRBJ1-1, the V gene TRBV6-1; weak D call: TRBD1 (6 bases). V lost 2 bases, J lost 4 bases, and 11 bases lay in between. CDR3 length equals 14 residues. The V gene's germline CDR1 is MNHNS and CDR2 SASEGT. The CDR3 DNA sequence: TGTGCCAGCAGTGAATGGACAGTTAGCACTGAAGCTTTCTTT. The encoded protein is CASSEWTVSTEAFF.

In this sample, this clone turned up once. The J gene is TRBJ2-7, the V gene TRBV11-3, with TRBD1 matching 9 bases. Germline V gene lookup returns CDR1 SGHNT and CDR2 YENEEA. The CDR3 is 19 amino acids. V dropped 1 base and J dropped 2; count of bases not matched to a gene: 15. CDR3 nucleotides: TGTGCCAGCAGCTTAGTCCCGGGACAGGGTCATTGGGAGGCCTACGAGCAGTACTTC. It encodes CASSLVPGQGHWEAYEQYF. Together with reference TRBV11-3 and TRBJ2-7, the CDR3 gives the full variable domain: EAGVVQSPRYKIIEKKQPVAFWCNPISGHNTLYWYLQNLGQGPELLIRYENEEAVDDSQLPKDRFSAERLKGVDSTLKIQPAELGDSAVYLCASSLVPGQGHWEAYEQYFGPGTRLTVT.

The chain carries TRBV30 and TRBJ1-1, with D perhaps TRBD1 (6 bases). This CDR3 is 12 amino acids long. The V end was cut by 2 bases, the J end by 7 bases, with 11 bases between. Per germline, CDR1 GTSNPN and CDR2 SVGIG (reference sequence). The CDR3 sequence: CAWSLGGVEAFF. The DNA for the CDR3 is TGTGCCTGGAGTTTGGGGGGCGTTGAAGCTTTCTTT.

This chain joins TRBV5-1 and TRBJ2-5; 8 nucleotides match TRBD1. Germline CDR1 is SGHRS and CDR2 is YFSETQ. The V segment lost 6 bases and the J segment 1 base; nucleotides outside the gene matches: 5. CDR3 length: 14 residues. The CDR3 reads CASTRTGTQETQYF. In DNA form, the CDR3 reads TGCGCCAGCACCAGGACAGGGACCCAAGAGACCCAGTACTTC.

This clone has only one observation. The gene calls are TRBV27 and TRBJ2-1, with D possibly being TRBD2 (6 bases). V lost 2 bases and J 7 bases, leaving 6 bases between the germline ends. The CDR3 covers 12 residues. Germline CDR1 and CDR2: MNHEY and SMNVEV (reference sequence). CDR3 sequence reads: CASSLAGNEQFF. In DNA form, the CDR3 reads TGTGCCAGCAGTTTAGCGGGAAATGAGCAGTTCTTC.

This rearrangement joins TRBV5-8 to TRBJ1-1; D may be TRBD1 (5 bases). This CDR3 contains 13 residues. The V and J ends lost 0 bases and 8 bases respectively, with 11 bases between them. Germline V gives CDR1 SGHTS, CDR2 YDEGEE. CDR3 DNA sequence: TGTGCCAGCAGCTTGGGCTCGGGACGAGAAGCTTTCTTT. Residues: CASSLGSGREAFF.

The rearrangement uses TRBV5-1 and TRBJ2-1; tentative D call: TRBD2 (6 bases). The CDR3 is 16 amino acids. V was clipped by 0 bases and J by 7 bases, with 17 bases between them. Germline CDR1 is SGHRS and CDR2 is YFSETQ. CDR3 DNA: TGCGCCAGCAGCTTGGCACTAGCCGTCTTAGGTAATGAGCAGTTCTTC. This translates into CASSLALAVLGNEQFF.

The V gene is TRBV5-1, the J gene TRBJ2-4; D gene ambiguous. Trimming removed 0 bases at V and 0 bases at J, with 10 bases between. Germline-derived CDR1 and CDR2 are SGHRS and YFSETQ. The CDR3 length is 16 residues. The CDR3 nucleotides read TGCGCCAGCAGCTTGGTCCACCGAGGAGCCAAAAACATTCAGTACTTC. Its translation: CASSLVHRGAKNIQYF.

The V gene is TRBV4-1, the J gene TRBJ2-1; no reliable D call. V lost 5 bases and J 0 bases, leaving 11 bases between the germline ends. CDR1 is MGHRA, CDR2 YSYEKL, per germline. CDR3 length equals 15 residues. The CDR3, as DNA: TGCGCCAGCAGCGCCATGTACAGCTCCTACAATGAGCAGTTCTTC. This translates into CASSAMYSSYNEQFF.